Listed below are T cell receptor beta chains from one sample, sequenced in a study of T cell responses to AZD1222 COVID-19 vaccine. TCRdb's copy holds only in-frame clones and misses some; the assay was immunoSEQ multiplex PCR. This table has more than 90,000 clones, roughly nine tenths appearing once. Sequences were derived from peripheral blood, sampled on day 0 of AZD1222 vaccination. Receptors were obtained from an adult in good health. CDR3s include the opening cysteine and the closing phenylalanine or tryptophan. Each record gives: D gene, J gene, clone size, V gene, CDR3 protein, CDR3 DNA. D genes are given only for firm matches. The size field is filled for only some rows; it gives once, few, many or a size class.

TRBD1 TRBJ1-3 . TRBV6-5 CASSLDRESGNTIYF TGTGCCAGCAGTTTGGACAGGGAGTCTGGAAACACCATATATTTT
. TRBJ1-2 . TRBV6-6 CASSRQVARGYTF TGTGCCAGCAGTCGACAGGTCGCGAGAGGCTACACCTTC
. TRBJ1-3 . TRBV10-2 CASRSPGSGNTIYF TGCGCCAGCAGGTCACCAGGGTCTGGAAACACCATATATTTT
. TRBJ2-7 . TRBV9 CASSVVGGEQYF TGTGCCAGCAGCGTAGTAGGGGGGGAGCAGTACTTC
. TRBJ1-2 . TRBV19 CASSMISGGYGYTF TGTGCCAGTAGTATGATCTCGGGAGGCTATGGCTACACCTTC
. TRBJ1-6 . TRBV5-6 CASSLNSLSPLHF TGTGCCAGCAGCTTAAACAGCCTTTCACCCCTCCACTTT
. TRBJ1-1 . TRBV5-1 CASRSVPVPLNTEAFF TGCGCCAGCCGGTCGGTACCCGTGCCCCTGAACACTGAAGCTTTCTTT
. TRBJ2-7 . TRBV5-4 CASSSYSYEQYF TGTGCCAGCAGCTCCTACTCCTACGAGCAGTACTTC
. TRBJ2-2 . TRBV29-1 CSVGFPQELFF TGCAGCGTTGGTTTCCCGCAGGAGCTGTTTTTT
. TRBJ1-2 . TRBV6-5 CASSYSRAANYGYTF TGTGCCAGCAGTTACTCAAGGGCAGCTAACTATGGCTACACCTTC
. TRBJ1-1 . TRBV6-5 CATRELQGAEAFF TGTGCCACCCGGGAACTCCAGGGCGCTGAAGCTTTCTTT
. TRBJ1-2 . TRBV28 CASSSGTYGYTF TGTGCCAGCAGTTCAGGGACCTATGGCTACACCTTC
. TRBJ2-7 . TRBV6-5 CASSYFRPFGDEQYF TGTGCCAGCAGTTACTTCCGGCCCTTCGGCGACGAGCAGTACTTC
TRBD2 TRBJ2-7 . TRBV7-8 CASSSDLAGGPYEQYF TGTGCCAGCAGCTCAGATCTAGCGGGGGGGCCCTACGAGCAGTACTTC
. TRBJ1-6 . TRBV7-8 CASSLEGIIPNSPLHF TGTGCCAGCAGCTTAGAAGGCATAATCCCAAATTCACCCCTCCACTTT
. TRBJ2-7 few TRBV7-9 CASSTSRYEQYF TGTGCCAGCAGCACCTCCCGGTACGAGCAGTACTTC
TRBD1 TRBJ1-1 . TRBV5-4 CASSLVQGGTEAFF TGTGCCAGCAGCTTGGTACAGGGGGGGACTGAAGCTTTCTTT
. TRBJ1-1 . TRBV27 CASKHGETEAFF TGTGCCAGCAAGCATGGGGAAACTGAAGCTTTCTTT
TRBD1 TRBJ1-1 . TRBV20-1 CRGSQGNEAFF TGCAGGGGATCACAGGGGAATGAAGCTTTCTTT
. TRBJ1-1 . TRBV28 CASSLATDTEAFF TGTGCCAGCAGTTTGGCTACGGACACTGAAGCTTTCTTT
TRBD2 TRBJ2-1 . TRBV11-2 CASSDFSGGLNEQFF TGTGCCAGCAGTGATTTTAGCGGGGGGCTGAATGAGCAGTTCTTC
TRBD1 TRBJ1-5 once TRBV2 CASSDGTGSQPQHF TGTGCCAGCAGTGACGGGACAGGGTCTCAGCCCCAGCATTTT
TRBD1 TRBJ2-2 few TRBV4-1 CASAGITGTGVGTGELFF TGCGCCAGCGCGGGGATAACCGGGACAGGGGTCGGCACCGGGGAGCTGTTTTTT
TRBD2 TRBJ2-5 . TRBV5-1 CASSPRTSGGSETQYF TGCGCCAGCAGCCCGAGGACTAGCGGGGGTTCAGAGACCCAGTACTTC
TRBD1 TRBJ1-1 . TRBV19 CASTSGGHPEAFF TGTGCCAGTACATCAGGGGGCCACCCTGAAGCTTTCTTT
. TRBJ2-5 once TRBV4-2 CASSLSGGGGGTQYF TGTGCCAGCAGCCTCTCTGGCGGGGGAGGGGGGACCCAGTACTTC
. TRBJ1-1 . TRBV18 CASSPPSGRSFTEAFF TGTGCCAGCTCACCACCGTCAGGGCGCAGTTTTACTGAAGCTTTCTTT
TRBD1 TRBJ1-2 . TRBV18 CASSPLSTGANYGYTF TGTGCCAGCTCACCTCTCTCGACAGGGGCTAACTATGGCTACACCTTC
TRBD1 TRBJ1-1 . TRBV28 CASSFGTGYDTEAFF TGTGCCAGCAGTTTTGGGACAGGGTACGACACTGAAGCTTTCTTT
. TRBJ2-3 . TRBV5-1 CASGSDWDTQYF TGCGCCAGCGGGTCAGACTGGGACACGCAGTATTTT
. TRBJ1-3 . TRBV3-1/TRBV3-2 CASSQFLGNTIYF TGTGCCAGCAGCCAGTTTCTCGGAAACACCATATATTTT
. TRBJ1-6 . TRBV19 CASSIGYNSPLHF TGTGCCAGTAGTATAGGTTATAATTCACCCCTCCACTTT
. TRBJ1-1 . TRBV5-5 CASSLVALGDIF TGTGCCAGCAGCTTGGTGGCGCTAGGGGACATCTTT
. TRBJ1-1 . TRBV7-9 CASSFLSVKEAFF TGTGCCAGCAGCTTTCTCAGTGTAAAGGAAGCTTTCTTT
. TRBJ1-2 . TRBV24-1 CATSDTGARDGYTF TGTGCCACCAGTGATACGGGGGCGCGAGATGGCTACACCTTC
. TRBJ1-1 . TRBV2 CASSEHRLMNTEAFF TGTGCCAGCAGTGAACACAGGCTCATGAACACTGAAGCTTTCTTT
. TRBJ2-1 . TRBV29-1 CSVDVVAGIYNEQFF TGCAGCGTTGACGTCGTTGCGGGTATCTACAATGAGCAGTTCTTC
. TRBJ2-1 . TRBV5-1 CASRLGVGEVNEQFF TGCGCCAGCAGGCTGGGAGTAGGGGAGGTTAATGAGCAGTTCTTC
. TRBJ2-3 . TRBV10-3 CAITQDADTQYF TGTGCCATCACCCAGGATGCAGATACGCAGTATTTT
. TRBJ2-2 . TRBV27 CASSLFGVVGELFF TGTGCCAGCAGTTTATTTGGGGTCGTCGGGGAGCTGTTTTTT
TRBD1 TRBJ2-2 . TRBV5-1 CASSTRTGSPTGELFF TGCGCCAGCAGCACCAGGACAGGGTCCCCCACCGGGGAGCTGTTTTTT
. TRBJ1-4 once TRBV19 CASSETIGEKLFF TGTGCCAGTAGTGAAACTATTGGGGAAAAACTGTTTTTT
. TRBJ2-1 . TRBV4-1 CASSQMEGDYNEQFF TGCGCCAGCAGCCAAATGGAGGGGGACTACAATGAGCAGTTCTTC
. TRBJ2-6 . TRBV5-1 CASSLGSGANVLTF TGCGCCAGCAGCTTGGGTTCTGGGGCCAACGTCCTGACTTTC
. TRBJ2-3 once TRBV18 CASSPSPSTDTQYF TGTGCCAGCTCACCGAGCCCCAGCACAGATACGCAGTATTTT
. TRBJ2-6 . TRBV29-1 CSVERMNSGANVLTF TGCAGCGTTGAACGGATGAACTCTGGGGCCAACGTCCTGACTTTC
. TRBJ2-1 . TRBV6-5 CASSRTWLDYNEQFF TGTGCCAGCAGCCGAACCTGGTTGGATTACAATGAGCAGTTCTTC
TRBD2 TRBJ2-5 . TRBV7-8 CASRTGLAGTTETQYF TGTGCCAGCAGGACCGGACTAGCGGGGACAACGGAGACCCAGTACTTC
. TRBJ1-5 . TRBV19 CASSIGFLGDGNQPQHF TGTGCCAGTAGTATTGGCTTCTTAGGGGACGGCAATCAGCCCCAGCATTTT
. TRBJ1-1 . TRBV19 CASSIMGSHTEAFF TGTGCCAGTAGTATTATGGGGTCCCACACTGAAGCTTTCTTT
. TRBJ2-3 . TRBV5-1 CASSNTDTQYF TGCGCCAGCAGCAACACAGATACGCAGTATTTT
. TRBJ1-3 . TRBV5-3 CAQMGGISGNTIYF TGTGCCCAGATGGGAGGGATCTCTGGAAACACCATATATTTT